These 17 T cell receptor beta chains originate from one sample sequenced in a study of read filtering for tumor transcriptome and immune sequencing (dated by TCRdb to about 2020). The sequencer listed for this sample is Illumina HiSeq 4000. TCR libraries were built from roughly 440 ng RNA with the Immunoverse kit, using molecular barcoded adaptors covering alpha/delta and beta/gamma chains. Clones were called with MiXCR by TCRdb after fastp trimmed the public reads at Q25, and only in-frame beta chains were retained. Each entry merges the rows of one CDR3 protein and shows their most common DNA and genes. This sample lists roughly 93,000 distinct CDR3 sequences; about a fifth were detected once. Approximately 10% of the sample comes from the top ten. The specimen sequenced was a population of CD138-negative cells sorted from bone marrow. In light of the paper, this sample's cell subset or site label describes: bone marrow mononuclear cells depleted of CD138+ plasma/myeloma cells by negative magnetic selection. All receptors come from a donor at least 40 years old with multiple myeloma.

This clonotype was observed a few times. This could be a read error, since a much larger clone is one nucleotide away. CDR3: CSARASYEQYF. The CDR3 DNA sequence: TGCAGTGCTAGGGCTAGCTACGAGCAGTACTTC. This chain uses TRBV20-1 with TRBJ2-7; no clear D gene. The CDR3 has 11 amino acids. Germline V gene data show CDR1 as DFQATT and CDR2 as SNEGSKA (reference sequence). Trimming cost V 3 bases and J 3 bases, with 6 bases left between them.

The CDR3 DNA reads as TGCGCCAGCAGCTTGGGCCTAGCCAATGAGCAGTTCTTC. It translates to CASSLGLANEQFF. The chain carries TRBV5-1 and TRBJ2-1; maybe TRBD2 (5 bases). V lost 0 bases to trimming and J lost 6 bases, with 7 bases between them. Germline values: CDR1 SGHRS, CDR2 YFSETQ. The CDR3 runs 13 residues. The full variable domain, completed using reference TRBV5-1 and TRBJ2-1, is KAGVTQTPRYLIKTRGQQVTLSCSPISGHRSVSWYQQTPGQGLQFLFEYFSETQRNKGNFPGRFSGRQFSNSRSEMNVSTLELGDSALYLCASSLGLANEQFFGPGTRLTVL.

This clonotype was recorded many times. CDR3 bases: TGCGCCAGCAGCCATCGGTACCAAGAGACCCAGTACTTC. Translation: CASSHRYQETQYF. V usage is TRBV4-1 and J usage is TRBJ2-5, with D unresolved. The germline V and J ends were trimmed by 3 bases and 0 bases, with 5 bases remaining between them. CDR3 size: 13 residues. CDR1 is MGHRA and CDR2 is YSYEKL in the germline V gene.

The chain couples TRBV23-1 to TRBJ2-3; 9 nucleotides agree with TRBD1. TRBV23-1 is labeled an ORF, and its function is uncertain. Unmatched junction bases numbered 10, after V lost 6 bases and J lost 3 bases. The CDR3 totals 16 residues. CDR3 nucleotide sequence: TGCGCCAGCAGCCCGATCCGGGACAGGGATACAGATACGCAGTATTTT. This gives the protein CASSPIRDRDTDTQYF.

The genes are TRBV20-1 and TRBJ2-3; tentatively, D is TRBD1 or TRBD2 (5 bases each). The CDR3 contains 14 residues. The V end lost 0 bases, the J end lost 6 bases, and 13 bases lay between the germline ends. Germline CDR1 and CDR2: DFQATT and SNEGSKA (reference sequence). The CDR3 reads CSARDRSGPDTQYF. The CDR3, as DNA: TGCAGTGCTAGAGATCGGTCGGGGCCGGATACGCAGTATTTT.

At least ten counts were recorded for this clonotype. The chain employs TRBV5-1 and TRBJ2-7; TRBD1 aligns across 8 bases. The trim removed 4 bases at V and 2 bases at J, leaving 11 bases unmatched. The CDR3 is made up of 16 amino acids. In germline, CDR1 is SGHRS, CDR2 YFSETQ. This chain's CDR3 is CASSHDDRGLTYEQYF. The CDR3, as DNA: TGCGCCAGCAGCCACGACGACAGGGGATTGACCTACGAGCAGTACTTC.

Comment on this clonotype: Mismatch with germline at one junction end may stem from a read error. The CDR3 loop reads CAISDWTRNTGGLFF. The CDR3 DNA follows: TGTGCCATCAGCGACTGGACAAGGAACACCGGGGGGCTGTTTTTT. The chain uses TRBV10-3 and TRBJ2-2; perhaps TRBD2 as D (6 bases). The CDR3 has 15 amino acids. Germline CDR1 reads ENHRY; CDR2 reads SYGVKD.

This clonotype was picked up many times. The chain couples TRBV7-2 to TRBJ2-3; 9 positions agree with TRBD2. Germline CDR1 is SGHTA and CDR2 is FQGNSA. The length of the CDR3 is 16 residues. With V trimmed by 5 bases and J by 0 bases, 6 bases remained unmatched. CDR3 in amino acids: CASSRLAVGSTDTQYF. DNA for the CDR3: TGTGCCAGCAGCCGACTAGCGGTGGGGAGCACAGATACGCAGTATTTT.

Points on this clonotype: A single base separates this from a much larger clone, so it may be a read error. The rearrangement uses TRBV6-2 or TRBV6-3 and TRBJ2-7; possible D gene TRBD1, 5 bases. The CDR3 contains 13 residues. Trimming stripped 5 bases from V and 9 bases from J, with 17 bases between. The germline gives CDR1 MNHEY, CDR2 SVGEGT. This CDR3 is CASSPRQYHGQYF. Here the CDR3 DNA reads TGTGCCAGCAGTCCCCGACAGTACCACGGGCAGTACTTC.

This clonotype has ten or more counts. V and J are TRBV19 and TRBJ2-1, with 8 bases fitting TRBD2. The CDR3 sequence is 11 residues long. Per germline, CDR1 LNHDA and CDR2 SQIVND (reference sequence). The V and J ends lost 9 bases and 8 bases, in that order; junction bases with no gene match: 3. CDR3 residues: CASGGADEQFF. As DNA, the CDR3 is TGTGCCAGCGGGGGGGCGGATGAGCAGTTCTTC.

This clonotype came up many times. CDR3 coding DNA: TGTGCCAGCAGCTTAGTGGGGCCCGGGGTTTTCTTC. This gives the protein CASSLVGPGVFF. The rearrangement joins TRBV7-9 to TRBJ2-1; either TRBD1 or TRBD2 may fit D (5 bases each). Trimming pared 1 base from V and 16 bases from J, leaving 14 bases between. Germline-derived CDR1 and CDR2 are SEHNR and FQNEAQ (reference sequence). The CDR3 has 12 amino acids.

This clonotype was seen a few times. Because the CDR3 is missing its conserved closing phenylalanine or tryptophan, this is likely a read error. The rearrangement uses TRBV5-1 and TRBJ2-5, with D possibly being TRBD2 (6 bases). The V gene lost 1 base and the J gene lost 5 bases, with 18 bases spanning the gap. CDR1 is SGHRS and CDR2 is YFSETQ in the germline V gene. The CDR3 is 16 amino acids. CDR3 sequence: CASSLSSAGRWETQYS. CDR3 DNA: TGCGCCAGCAGCTTGTCTTCGGCGGGGCGGTGGGAGACCCAGTACTCC.

Regarding this clonotype: The CDR3 carries no conserved terminal phenylalanine or tryptophan, so it likely arises from a read error. The rearrangement uses TRBV28 and TRBJ1-1; 7 nucleotides align to TRBD1. The CDR3 spans 14 residues. The junction had 4 bases not matched to a gene; V was cut back by 6 bases and J by 0 bases. Germline CDR1 MDHEN, CDR2 SYDVKM. The chain's CDR3 is CASSTGTVNTEAFI. The CDR3 region has the DNA TGTGCCAGCAGCACCGGGACAGTGAACACTGAAGCTTTCATT.

In this sample, this clonotype turned up many times. The chain combines TRBV28 with TRBJ2-1; TRBD2 matches 9 bases. The CDR3 contains 14 residues. Looked up from germline, CDR1 is MDHEN and CDR2 is SYDVKM. After removal of 4 bases from V and 5 bases from J, the junction contained 3 bases not matched to a gene. DNA for the CDR3: TGTGCCAGCAGTTCCCGACTAGCGGACAATGAGCAGTTCTTC. Its translation: CASSSRLADNEQFF.

The chain links TRBV29-1 to TRBJ2-5, with D tentatively TRBD1 (6 bases). The length of the CDR3 is 13 residues. Trimming pared 6 bases from V and 0 bases from J, leaving 11 bases between. Germline V gene sequence: CDR1 SQVTM, CDR2 ANQGSEA. CDR3 sequence (DNA): TGCAGCGTGAACAGACAGGACCAAGAGACCCAGTACTTC. It is translated as CSVNRQDQETQYF. The full variable domain, with the rest looked up from reference TRBV29-1 and TRBJ2-5, is SAVISQKPSRDICQRGTSLTIQCQVDSQVTMMFWYRQQPGQSLTLIATANQGSEATYESGFVIDKFPISRPNLTFSTLTVSNMSPEDSSIYLCSVNRQDQETQYFGPGTRLLVL.

Concerning this clonotype itself: Just one base apart from a much larger clone, this may be a read error. This rearrangement joins TRBV27 to TRBJ2-7; possibly TRBD1 or TRBD2 for D (5 bases each). The CDR3 is 15 residues long. Germline V gene data show CDR1 as MNHEY and CDR2 as SMNVEV (reference sequence). V lost 6 bases and J 6 bases, leaving 21 bases between the germline ends. DNA for the CDR3: TGTGCCAGCAGCCGGTCCGGGACGGCCCCCTGCGAGCAGTACTTC. It specifies CASSRSGTAPCEQYF.

In its sample, this clonotype was seen once. The CDR3 loop is CASSRTGQNTEAFF. In DNA form, the CDR3 reads TGCGCCAGCAGCCGAACTGGACAGAACACTGAAGCTTTCTTT. The genes are TRBV5-1 and TRBJ1-1; tentatively, D is TRBD1 (5 bases). This CDR3 spans 14 amino acids. The V end lost 4 bases, the J end lost 1 base, and 11 bases lay between the germline ends. Germline assignment: CDR1 SGHRS and CDR2 YFSETQ. Full variable domain (remainder filled in from reference TRBV5-1 and TRBJ1-1): KAGVTQTPRYLIKTRGQQVTLSCSPISGHRSVSWYQQTPGQGLQFLFEYFSETQRNKGNFPGRFSGRQFSNSRSEMNVSTLELGDSALYLCASSRTGQNTEAFFGQGTRLTVV.